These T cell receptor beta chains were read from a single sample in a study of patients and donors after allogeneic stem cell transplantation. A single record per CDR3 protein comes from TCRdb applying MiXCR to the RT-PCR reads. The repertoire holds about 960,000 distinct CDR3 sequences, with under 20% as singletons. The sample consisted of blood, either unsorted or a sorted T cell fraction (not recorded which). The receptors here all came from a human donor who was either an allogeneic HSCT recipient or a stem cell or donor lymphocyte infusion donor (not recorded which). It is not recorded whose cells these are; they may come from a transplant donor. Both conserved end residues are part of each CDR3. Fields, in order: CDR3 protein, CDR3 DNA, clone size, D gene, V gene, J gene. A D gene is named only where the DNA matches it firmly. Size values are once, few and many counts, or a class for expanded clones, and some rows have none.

CSARDAGRPYEQYF	TGCAGTGCTAGAGATGCGGGGCGGCCCTACGAGCAGTACTTC	few	-	TRBV20-1	TRBJ2-7
CSADQSTDTQYF	TGCAGTGCGGACCAAAGCACAGATACGCAGTATTTT	many	-	TRBV20-1	TRBJ2-3
CASSQLQGKRIYEQYF	TGTGCCAGCAGCCAGTTACAGGGTAAAAGAATCTACGAGCAGTACTTC	-	-	TRBV7-8	TRBJ2-7
CASIESNTEAFF	TGTGCCAGCATCGAATCGAACACTGAAGCTTTCTTT	-	-	TRBV7-9	TRBJ1-1
CSALPLGILAKNIQYF	TGCAGTGCTTTGCCGTTGGGCATACTAGCCAAAAACATTCAGTACTTC	-	-	TRBV20-1	TRBJ2-4
CASSLGRRGFHTDTQYF	TGTGCCAGCAGCTTAGGACGTCGGGGCTTCCACACAGATACGCAGTATTTT	-	-	TRBV11-3	TRBJ2-3
CASSPSWEYNSPLHF	TGTGCCAGCAGCCCAAGTTGGGAATATAATTCACCCCTCCACTTT	-	-	TRBV7-6	TRBJ1-6
CASSPLGASEQYF	TGTGCCAGCAGCCCACTGGGGGCTTCCGAGCAGTACTTC	-	-	TRBV3-1	TRBJ2-7
CSAHDPPPDTQYF	TGCAGTGCCCACGACCCCCCTCCAGATACGCAGTATTTT	few	-	TRBV20-1	TRBJ2-3
CASSSPVGGYTF	TGTGCCAGCAGCTCCCCGGTAGGTGGCTACACCTTC	few	-	TRBV12-3/TRBV12-4	TRBJ1-2
CASRSTDFNSPLHF	TGTGCCAGTAGGAGTACGGATTTTAATTCACCCCTCCACTTT	few	-	TRBV19	TRBJ1-6